A selection of T cell receptor beta chains follows, all from one sample in a study of blood T cell repertoires in COVID-19. Assay used: immunoSEQ multiplex PCR; TCRdb lists only in-frame clones, some missing. Found here are 30,000 to 40,000 clones, roughly 80% of them singletons; the top ten hold over 30%. The sequenced sample was peripheral blood. These receptors were collected from a man older than 75 with acute or convalescent COVID-19. Each CDR3 is given with its conserved first and last residue. The D gene is left open where the match is weak. Size tells how often a clone was seen (once, few, many) or the class of an expanded clone, and some rows leave it out.

v_gene	d_gene	j_gene	abundance	CDR3nt	CDR3aa
TRBV4-1	TRBD1	TRBJ2-5	.	TGCGCCAGCAGCCAAGTTACAGGGGCGGAGACCCAGTACTTC	CASSQVTGAETQYF
TRBV6-2/TRBV6-3	.	TRBJ2-5	.	TGTGCCAGCAGCCCCTCCCAAGAGACCCAGTACTTC	CASSPSQETQYF
TRBV9	TRBD1	TRBJ2-5	.	TGTGCCAGCAGCTTCGAGACAGGGGCACTTCAGACCCAGTACTTC	CASSFETGALQTQYF
TRBV12-3/TRBV12-4	.	TRBJ1-2	.	TGTGCCAGCAGTTTATCCTTACGGGGGGTCGCCTTC	CASSLSLRGVAF
TRBV2	.	TRBJ1-1	.	TGTGCCAGCACCCTGCGAGCTGAAGCTTTCTTT	CASTLRAEAFF
TRBV6-2/TRBV6-3	TRBD2	TRBJ2-5	.	TGTGCCAGCAGTTACGCGGGACTAGCGGGATTGGAGACCCAGTACTTC	CASSYAGLAGLETQYF
TRBV18	.	TRBJ1-1	.	TGTGCCAGCTCACCCGGGATGGTGAACACTGAAGCTTTCTTT	CASSPGMVNTEAFF
TRBV25-1	.	TRBJ1-1	.	TGTGCCAGCAGTGTAGGGGGGGTGTACACTGAAGCTTTCTTT	CASSVGGVYTEAFF
TRBV5-1	.	TRBJ2-7	.	TGCGCCAGCAGCTTGGTTACTGGGGGGTCCTACGAGCAGTACTTC	CASSLVTGGSYEQYF
TRBV19	TRBD1	TRBJ1-1	.	TGTGCCAGTAGTATAGTTGGGACAGGGAACACTGAAGCTTTCTTT	CASSIVGTGNTEAFF
TRBV5-5	.	TRBJ1-5	.	TGTGCCAGCAGCTTGGGGAGGGACAATCAGCCCCAGCATTTT	CASSLGRDNQPQHF
TRBV2	.	TRBJ2-5	.	TGTGCCAGCAGTGATATCGAAACTCCCCAAGAGACCCAGTACTTC	CASSDIETPQETQYF
TRBV6-5	.	TRBJ1-3	.	TGTGCCAGCAGCGACCGACAACCGTCTGGAAACACCATATATTTT	CASSDRQPSGNTIYF
TRBV18	TRBD1	TRBJ1-2	few	TGTGCCAGCTCATCCGGGACAGCTAACTATGGCTACACCTTC	CASSSGTANYGYTF
TRBV4-3	.	TRBJ1-4	.	TGCGCCAGCAGCCGGTTCAGGGTGGGGGAAAAACTGTTTTTT	CASSRFRVGEKLFF
TRBV30	.	TRBJ1-5	.	TGTGCCTGGAGTCCCCGGGGGCAGCCCCAGCATTTT	CAWSPRGQPQHF
TRBV15	TRBD1	TRBJ1-2	.	TGTGCCACCGCAAAAGGGACAGATATTGACTATGGCTACACCTTC	CATAKGTDIDYGYTF
TRBV11-2	.	TRBJ2-1	.	TGTGCCAGCAGCACTGGACAGTACTCCTACAATGAGCAGTTCTTC	CASSTGQYSYNEQFF
TRBV12-3/TRBV12-4	.	TRBJ1-5	.	TGTGCCAGCAGTACTACAGGACCCCAGCCCCAGCATTTT	CASSTTGPQPQHF
TRBV7-9	TRBD1	TRBJ2-5	.	TGTGCCAGCAGCTGGAGTTTGAGGGGGCCAGAGACCCAGTACTTC	CASSWSLRGPETQYF
TRBV18	TRBD1	TRBJ1-1	.	TGTGCCAGCTCACCAGGATCTGACAGGGTCGGGGAAGCTTTCTTT	CASSPGSDRVGEAFF
TRBV9	TRBD2	TRBJ2-1	.	TGTGCCAGCAGCGTACTAGCGGGAATTTACAATGAGCAGTTCTTC	CASSVLAGIYNEQFF
TRBV5-1	.	TRBJ2-2	few	TGCGCCAGCAGCTTGGAAAGTCCGGACACCGGGGAGCTGTTTTTT	CASSLESPDTGELFF